The 28 T cell receptor beta chains below come from one sample, sequenced in a study of spatial heterogeneity in lung cancer. Broader study findings: The number of expanded tumor alpha and beta chains correlated with mutation number.

Time point: sample taken at primary tumor resection. Using its own MiXCR run on the 5' RACE reads, TCRdb lists one record per CDR3 protein. Of over 5,500 distinct CDR3 sequences listed, 12% to 15% are singletons. Antigen specificity for these receptors is unknown. This specimen was lung tumor tissue, taken at surgery. These receptors originate from a male donor with early-stage non-small cell lung cancer.

By share, this clonotype ranks as medium-sized. This beta chain is off target for a library built for alpha chains, so its abundance means little. CDR3 in amino acids: CASSLNGRRQETQYF. CDR3 sequence (DNA): TGTGCCAGCAGCTTAAACGGGCGGCGCCAAGAGACCCAGTACTTC. This chain connects TRBV7-3 to TRBJ2-5; D is ambiguous. The V end lost 1 base, the J end lost 1 base, and 10 bases lay between the germline ends. The CDR3 is 15 amino acids. Germline lookup yields CDR1 SGHTA and CDR2 FQGTGA.

This clonotype came up many times. This beta chain slipped into a library made for alpha chains as a stray read, so its size is not meaningful. J is TRBJ2-3 and V is TRBV29-1; TRBD1 might be the D (5 bases). V lost 7 bases and J lost 2, with 19 bases in between. The CDR3 is 15 residues long. Germline CDR1 reads SQVTM; CDR2 reads ANQGSEA. The CDR3 loop is CSAQGVAAFTDTQYF. The CDR3 nucleotides read TGCAGCGCCCAAGGGGTTGCGGCTTTCACAGATACGCAGTATTTT.

This clonotype was counted ten times or more. Since it is a stray read in a library aimed at alpha chains, this beta chain has a size that is not meaningful. Here the CDR3 reads CSAVVAGSQETQYF. The CDR3 DNA reads as TGCAGTGCTGTGGTAGCGGGATCTCAAGAGACCCAGTACTTC. The chain uses TRBV20-1 and TRBJ2-5, with TRBD2 identical over 8 bases. V gave up 5 bases and J gave up 2 bases; unmatched junction bases: 7. Germline V gene sequence: CDR1 DFQATT, CDR2 SNEGSKA (reference sequence). CDR3 length equals 14 residues.

This clonotype has ten or more counts. Because the library targeted alpha chains, this beta chain is an off-target read whose size means little. The chain recombines TRBV14 with TRBJ2-2, with 7 bases aligning to TRBD2. The CDR3 extends over 18 amino acids. Trimming at V came to 3 bases and at J to 1 base, leaving 11 bases not matched to a gene. Germline CDR1 reads SGHDN; CDR2 reads FVKESK. DNA of the CDR3: TGTGCCAGCAGCCACCCAAAAGTCGGCGGGAGGAACACCGGGGAGCTGTTTTTT. Translating gives CASSHPKVGGRNTGELFF.

The sample holds many counts of this clonotype. One end of the junction varies from germline; a read error may be responsible. With the library built for alpha chains, this beta chain is off target and its frequency is not meaningful. V is TRBV7-7 and J is TRBJ2-1; D gene unclear. This CDR3 spans 15 amino acids. Germline V CDR1 and CDR2: SSHAT, FNYEAQ (reference sequence). CDR3 amino acids: CASSLERANVDEQFF. Here the CDR3 DNA reads TGTGCTAGCAGCTTAGAACGGGCCAACGTAGATGAGCAGTTCTTC.

In this sample, this clonotype turned up many times. This beta chain slipped into a library made for alpha chains as a stray read, so its size is not meaningful. The chain joins TRBV20-1 to TRBJ1-4; TRBD1 agrees at 9 bases. Germline lookup yields CDR1 DFQATT and CDR2 SNEGSKA (reference sequence). This CDR3 spans 14 amino acids. Losses at the gene ends were 6 bases for V and 3 bases for J; bases not matched to a gene: 5. The CDR3 reads CSANRDRANEKLFF. The CDR3 bases are TGCAGTGCAAACCGGGACAGGGCTAATGAAAAACTGTTTTTT.

By frequency in the sample, this clonotype is medium-sized. With the library built for alpha chains, this beta chain is off target and its frequency is not meaningful. The rearrangement links TRBV27 to TRBJ2-3; D might be TRBD1 or TRBD2, each matching 5 bases. CDR1 and CDR2 from the germline V gene are MNHEY and SMNVEV (reference sequence). The ends were cut back, 11 bases at V and 3 bases at J, with 12 bases in the middle. The CDR3 has 12 amino acids. This CDR3 is CAVRDGTDTQYF. The DNA of the CDR3 is TGTGCCGTACGGGACGGAACAGATACGCAGTATTTT.

A remark on this clonotype: This beta chain slipped into a library made for alpha chains as a stray read, so its size is not meaningful. This CDR3 is CASSQDLAVNGFSTDTQYF. The DNA for the CDR3 is TGTGCCAGCAGCCAAGATTTGGCAGTAAATGGGTTTAGCACAGATACGCAGTATTTT. This sequence joins TRBV4-2 and TRBJ2-3; D not resolved. This CDR3 has 19 amino acids. Trimming took off 0 bases at V and 0 bases at J, with 19 bases between the two ends. CDR1 is LGHNA, CDR2 YNFKEQ, per germline.

Judged by abundance, this clonotype is medium-sized. This beta chain represents an off-target read in a library built for alpha chains; its size is of limited meaning. The CDR3 loop reads CSASRPTPGLAGVWETQYF. CDR3 in DNA: TGCAGTGCTAGTCGCCCTACCCCGGGACTAGCGGGAGTTTGGGAGACCCAGTACTTC. The chain recombines TRBV20-1 with TRBJ2-5; 14 nucleotides match TRBD2. V lost 3 bases to trimming and J lost 5 bases; unmatched junction nucleotides: 17. CDR3 length equals 19 residues. Germline lookup yields CDR1 DFQATT and CDR2 SNEGSKA (reference sequence).

Relative to its sample, this clonotype is medium-sized. The size of this beta chain means little, since it is a stray read in a library made for alpha chains. V is TRBV7-3 and J is TRBJ2-2; unclear D gene. CDR1 is SGHTA and CDR2 is FQGTGA in the germline V gene. This CDR3 contains 13 residues. V was clipped by 6 bases and J by 2 bases, with 7 bases between them. The CDR3 DNA reads TGTGCCAGCAGTCCCAAAAACACCGGGGAGCTGTTTTTT. This translates into CASSPKNTGELFF.

Judged by abundance, this clonotype is medium-sized. This beta chain slipped into a library made for alpha chains as a stray read, so its size is not meaningful. The genes are TRBV4-1 and TRBJ2-1, with 13 positions matching TRBD2. CDR3 length: 15 residues. Per germline, CDR1 MGHRA and CDR2 YSYEKL. Germline trimming cut 7 bases from V and 8 bases from J; bases unmatched to any gene: 8. CDR3 DNA: TGCGCCAGCACCTGGACTAGCGGGAGAAGTGATGAGCAGTTCTTC. This encodes CASTWTSGRSDEQFF.

Ten or more counts support this clonotype. Since it is a stray read in a library aimed at alpha chains, this beta chain has a size that is not meaningful. The CDR3 protein is CASSFHSGGNQPQHF. The CDR3, as DNA: TGTGCCAGCAGTTTCCACTCAGGGGGCAATCAGCCCCAGCATTTT. The chain has TRBV28 and TRBJ1-5, with a possible D match to TRBD1 (6 bases). V lost 3 bases to trimming and J lost 2 bases, with 11 bases between them. Germline CDR1 and CDR2: MDHEN and SYDVKM. There are 15 residues in the CDR3.

By share of the sample, this clonotype is medium-sized. Little can be read into the size of this beta chain, an off-target read in a library designed for alpha chains. The chain links TRBV24-1 to TRBJ2-1; 7 positions agree with TRBD2. With 6 bases clipped from V and 8 bases from J, the junction kept 9 bases outside the gene matches. CDR1 KGHDR and CDR2 SFDVKD come from the germline V gene. The CDR3 totals 14 residues. CDR3 sequence (DNA): TGTGCCACCAGTCGGACTAGAGATTGGGATGAGCAGTTCTTC. Its protein product is CATSRTRDWDEQFF.

This clonotype was recorded at least ten times. A library prepared for alpha chains yielded this beta chain as an off-target read; its size is of little meaning. This chain's CDR3 is CSARESLSYNSPLHF. The CDR3 bases are TGCAGTGCTAGGGAAAGCCTCTCCTATAATTCACCCCTCCACTTT. The chain employs TRBV20-1 and TRBJ1-6; D uncertain. The ends were cut back, 3 bases at V and 0 bases at J, with 9 bases in the middle. The CDR3 consists of 15 residues. From germline, CDR1 is DFQATT and CDR2 SNEGSKA (reference sequence).

This clonotype was picked up many times. With the library built for alpha chains, this beta chain is off target and its frequency is not meaningful. The genes are TRBV6-5 and TRBJ2-5, with 13 bases that match TRBD2. V was clipped by 2 bases and J by 5 bases; unmatched bases: 11. This CDR3 has 18 amino acids. The germline gives CDR1 MNHEY, CDR2 SVGAGI. Here the CDR3 DNA reads TGTGCCAGCAGTTACCGCCCCGGACTAGCGGGAGAGGAGGAGACCCAGTACTTC. Its translation is CASSYRPGLAGEEETQYF.

About this clonotype itself: In a library made to pick up alpha chains, this beta chain is a stray read with a size that means little. The J gene is TRBJ2-1, the V gene TRBV7-9; D possibly matches TRBD1 or TRBD2 (6 bases each). Looked up from germline, CDR1 is SEHNR and CDR2 is FQNEAQ (reference sequence). This CDR3 is 12 amino acids long. Trimming left V 4 bases short and J 11 bases short, with 12 bases between. In nucleotides, the CDR3 is TGTGCCAGCAGCTCCGCCGGGGGCCAGCAGTTCTTC. It codes for CASSSAGGQQFF.

By frequency in the sample, this clonotype is medium-sized. This beta chain is an off-target read within a library intended for alpha chains, so its frequency means little. The rearrangement links TRBV28 to TRBJ1-4, with 7 bases aligning to TRBD1. Germline V gene sequence: CDR1 MDHEN, CDR2 SYDVKM. This CDR3 spans 15 amino acids. V lost 4 bases, J lost 4 bases, and 6 bases stayed unmatched. Here the CDR3 DNA reads TGTGCCAGCAGTTCCAACAGGGGCTTTAATGAAAAACTGTTTTTT. The encoded protein is CASSSNRGFNEKLFF.

Regarding this clonotype: With the library built for alpha chains, this beta chain is off target and its frequency is not meaningful. This sequence joins TRBV2 and TRBJ2-2; 14 nucleotides agree with TRBD2. V lost 2 bases to trimming and J lost 2 bases; unmatched junction nucleotides: 4. Germline CDR1 SNHLY, CDR2 FYNNEI. This CDR3 comprises 18 residues. The CDR3 DNA reads as TGTGCCAGCAGTGAATTCGGACTAGCGGGGGGAAACACCGGGGAGCTGTTTTTT. It encodes CASSEFGLAGGNTGELFF. Full variable domain (remainder filled in from reference TRBV2 and TRBJ2-2): EPEVTQTPSHQVTQMGQEVILRCVPISNHLYFYWYRQILGQKVEFLVSFYNNEISEKSEIFDDQFSVERPDGSNFTLKIRSTKLEDSAMYFCASSEFGLAGGNTGELFFGEGSRLTVL.

This clonotype was seen many times. This beta chain lies outside the target of a library built for alpha chains; its clone size means little. The genes are TRBV2 and TRBJ2-3; 7 bases match TRBD1. CDR3 length: 12 amino acids. Germline assignment: CDR1 SNHLY and CDR2 FYNNEI. V dropped 8 bases and J dropped 2; count of bases not matched to a gene: 1. CDR3 DNA: TGTGCCAGCGGACAGGTCACAGATACGCAGTATTTT. Amino acid sequence: CASGQVTDTQYF. The complete variable domain, with remaining parts taken from reference TRBV2 and TRBJ2-3, reads EPEVTQTPSHQVTQMGQEVILRCVPISNHLYFYWYRQILGQKVEFLVSFYNNEISEKSEIFDDQFSVERPDGSNFTLKIRSTKLEDSAMYFCASGQVTDTQYFGPGTRLTVL.

Relative to its sample, this clonotype is medium-sized. Being off target in a library aimed at alpha chains, this beta chain has a size of little meaning. V and J are TRBV20-1 and TRBJ2-5; D uncertain. The CDR3 has 13 amino acids. Trimming removed 5 bases at V and 5 bases at J, with 15 bases between. Germline CDR1 reads DFQATT; CDR2 reads SNEGSKA (reference sequence). CDR3 bases: TGCAGTGCTGGAATGGCTGGCCAGGAGACCCAGTACTTC. It codes for CSAGMAGQETQYF.

This clonotype was seen many times. Because this beta chain is a stray read in a library intended to capture alpha chains, its abundance should not be given much weight. DNA of the CDR3: TGTGCCAGCAGCTTATGGGGGTCTGGAAACATTCAGTACTTC. Translating gives CASSLWGSGNIQYF. The rearrangement joins TRBV7-3 to TRBJ2-4, with D possibly called TRBD1 or TRBD2 (5 bases each). Trimming removed 2 bases at V and 6 bases at J, with 11 bases between. The CDR3 has 14 residues. Germline CDR1 reads SGHTA; CDR2 reads FQGTGA. Full variable domain (missing parts from reference TRBV7-3 and TRBJ2-4): GAGVSQTPSNKVTEKGKYVELRCDPISGHTALYWYRQSLGQGPEFLIYFQGTGAADDSGLPNDRFFAVRPEGSVSTLKIQRTERGDSAVYLCASSLWGSGNIQYFGAGTRLSVL.

With regard to this clonotype: This beta chain turned up in a library designed for alpha chains; as an off-target read, its abundance says little. The chain combines TRBV25-1 with TRBJ2-2; unclear D gene. The CDR3 totals 13 residues. CDR1 and CDR2 (germline): MGHDK, SYGVNS. V was trimmed by 3 bases and J by 0 bases, leaving 2 bases between them. The CDR3 loop is CASSDTNTGELFF. CDR3 in DNA: TGTGCCAGCAGTGATACGAACACCGGGGAGCTGTTTTTT.

This clonotype was seen ten or more times. This beta chain is an unintended read in a library built for alpha chains; its size means little. The genes are TRBV25-1 and TRBJ2-3, with D perhaps matching TRBD2 (6 bases). The CDR3 loop spans 14 amino acids. V was pared by 4 bases and J by 5 bases, with 13 bases between. In germline, CDR1 is MGHDK, CDR2 SYGVNS. The CDR3 DNA sequence: TGTGCCAGCAGTGGAACGGGAGTCTTAGATACGCAGTATTTT. Its protein product is CASSGTGVLDTQYF.

Notes on this clonotype: This beta chain is an off-target read within a library intended for alpha chains, so its frequency means little. The CDR3 nucleotides read TGTGCCAGCAACGACCACAGGCGGAAGGATTCACCCCTCCACTTT. Protein: CASNDHRRKDSPLHF. The rearrangement uses TRBV4-2 and TRBJ1-6; D might be TRBD1 (5 bases). The V end was cut by 7 bases, the J end by 8 bases, with 18 bases between. This CDR3 comprises 15 residues. In germline, CDR1 is LGHNA, CDR2 YNFKEQ.

About this clonotype itself: This beta chain is a stray read from a library made for alpha chains; its abundance is not meaningful. The chain couples TRBV30 to TRBJ2-1; D not resolved. Germline V gene lookup returns CDR1 GTSNPN and CDR2 SVGIG (reference sequence). CDR3 size: 15 residues. Trimming cost V 3 bases and J 4 bases, with 16 bases left between them. In nucleotides, the CDR3 is TGTGCCTGGAGGGAATGGACCGCGTATTACAATGAGCAGTTCTTC. Its translation is CAWREWTAYYNEQFF.

This clonotype has a count of ten or more. Because this beta chain is a stray read in a library intended to capture alpha chains, its abundance should not be given much weight. The chain combines TRBV6-5 with TRBJ2-7; 10 nucleotides align to TRBD2. The V gene end was trimmed by 6 bases and the J gene end by 7 bases; junction bases not matched to a gene: 9. The CDR3 has 14 amino acids. Germline lookup yields CDR1 MNHEY and CDR2 SVGAGI. CDR3 sequence: CASSLRGSGREQYF. For the CDR3, the DNA is TGTGCCAGCAGCCTCCGTGGTAGCGGGAGGGAGCAGTACTTC.

In its sample, this clonotype was seen many times. Since it is a stray read in a library aimed at alpha chains, this beta chain has a size that is not meaningful. The rearrangement links TRBV28 to TRBJ2-4, with 10 bases lining up with TRBD2. From germline, CDR1 is MDHEN and CDR2 SYDVKM. CDR3 size: 18 residues. The junction had 14 bases not matched to a gene; V was cut back by 5 bases and J by 4 bases. CDR3 sequence: CASSLGRYGTSDKNIQYF. In DNA form, the CDR3 reads TGTGCCAGCAGTCTGGGGAGATACGGGACTAGCGATAAAAACATTCAGTACTTC.

By sample share, this clonotype is medium-sized (0.01 to 0.1%). This beta chain is off target for a library built for alpha chains, so its abundance means little. V is TRBV6-6 and J is TRBJ1-5; 8 bases are shared with TRBD1. The trim removed 5 bases at V and 3 bases at J, leaving 3 bases unmatched. CDR1 MNHNY and CDR2 SVGAGI come from the germline V gene (reference sequence). CDR3 size: 14 residues. The DNA of the CDR3 is TGTGCCAGCAGTCGGGACAGGTTCAATCAGCCCCAGCATTTT. Translation gives CASSRDRFNQPQHF.